The text below deals with one T cell receptor beta chain. The record originates from a study of blood T cell repertoires in COVID-19. Using immunoSEQ multiplex PCR, the repertoire was profiled, and TCRdb retains in-frame clones only, with some absent. The data contain about 240,000 clones, roughly four fifths of them singletons. V was shortened by 1 base and J by 7 bases, with 14 bases between the two germline ends. The CDR3 extends over 15 amino acids. Per the germline V gene, CDR1 is SEHNR and CDR2 is FQNEAQ (reference sequence). The chain uses TRBV7-9 and TRBJ2-1; D may be TRBD2 (5 bases). The receptor's source is a woman between 18 and 29 years old with acute or convalescent COVID-19. Source material: peripheral blood. The DNA for the CDR3 is TGTGCCAGCAGCTTAGGAGCTAGCATGAAGAATGAGCAGTTCTTC. This encodes CASSLGASMKNEQFF.